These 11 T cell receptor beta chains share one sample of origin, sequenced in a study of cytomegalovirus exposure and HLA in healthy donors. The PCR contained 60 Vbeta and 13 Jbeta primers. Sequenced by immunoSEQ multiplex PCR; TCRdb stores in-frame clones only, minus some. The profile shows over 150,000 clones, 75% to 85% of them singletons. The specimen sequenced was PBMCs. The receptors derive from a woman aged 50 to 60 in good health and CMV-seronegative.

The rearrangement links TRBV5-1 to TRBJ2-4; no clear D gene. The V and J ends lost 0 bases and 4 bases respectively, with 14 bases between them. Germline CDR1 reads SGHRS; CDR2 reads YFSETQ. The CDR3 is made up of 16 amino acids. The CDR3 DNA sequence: TGCGCCAGCAGCTTGGCCTCCATGAGCCAAAAAAACATTCAGTACTTC. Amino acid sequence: CASSLASMSQKNIQYF.

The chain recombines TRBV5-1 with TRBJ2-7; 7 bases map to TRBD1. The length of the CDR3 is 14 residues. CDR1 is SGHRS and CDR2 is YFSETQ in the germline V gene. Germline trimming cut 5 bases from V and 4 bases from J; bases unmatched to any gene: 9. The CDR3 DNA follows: TGCGCCAGCAGTTCCCGGGACAGTAATTACGAGCAGTACTTC. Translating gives CASSSRDSNYEQYF.

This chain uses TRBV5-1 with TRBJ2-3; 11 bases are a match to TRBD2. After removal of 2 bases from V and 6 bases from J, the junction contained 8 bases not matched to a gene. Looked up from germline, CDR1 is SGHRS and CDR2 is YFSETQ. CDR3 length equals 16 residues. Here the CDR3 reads CASSLQLAGESDTQYF. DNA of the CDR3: TGCGCCAGCAGCTTACAACTAGCGGGAGAGTCGGATACGCAGTATTTT.

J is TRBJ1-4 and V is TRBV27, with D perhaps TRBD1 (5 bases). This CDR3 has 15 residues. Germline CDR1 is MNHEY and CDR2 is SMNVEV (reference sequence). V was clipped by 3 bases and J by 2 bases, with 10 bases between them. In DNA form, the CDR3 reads TGTGCCAGCAGTTTCGGAGGGGCTACTAATGAAAAACTGTTTTTT. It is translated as CASSFGGATNEKLFF.

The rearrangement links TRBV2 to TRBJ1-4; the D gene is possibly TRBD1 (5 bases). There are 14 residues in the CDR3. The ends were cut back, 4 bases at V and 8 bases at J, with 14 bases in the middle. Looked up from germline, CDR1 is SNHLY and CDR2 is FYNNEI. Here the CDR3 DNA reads TGTGCCAGCAGTGTACGAAGGGAGGGGGAAAAACTGTTTTTT. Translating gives CASSVRREGEKLFF.

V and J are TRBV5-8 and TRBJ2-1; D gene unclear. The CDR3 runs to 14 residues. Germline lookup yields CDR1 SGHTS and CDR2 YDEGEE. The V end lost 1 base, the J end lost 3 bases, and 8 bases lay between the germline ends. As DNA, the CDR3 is TGTGCCAGCAGCTTGTTGATCGGCTACAATGAGCAGTTCTTC. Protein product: CASSLLIGYNEQFF.

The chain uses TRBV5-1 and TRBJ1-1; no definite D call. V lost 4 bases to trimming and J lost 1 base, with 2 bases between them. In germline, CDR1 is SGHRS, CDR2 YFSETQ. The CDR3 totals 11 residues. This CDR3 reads CASSQNTEAFF. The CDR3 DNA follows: TGCGCCAGCAGCCAGAACACTGAAGCTTTCTTT.

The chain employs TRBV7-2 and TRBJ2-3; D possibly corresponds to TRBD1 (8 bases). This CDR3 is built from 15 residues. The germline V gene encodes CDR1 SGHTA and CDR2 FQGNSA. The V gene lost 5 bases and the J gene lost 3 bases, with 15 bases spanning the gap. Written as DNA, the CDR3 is TGTGCCAGCAGCACACAGGGGGGGCGGACAGATACGCAGTATTTT. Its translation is CASSTQGGRTDTQYF.

As DNA, the CDR3 is TGTGCCAGCAGCCAAGGCGGGGCGGGAGGCTACGAGCAGTACTTC. It codes for CASSQGGAGGYEQYF. V is TRBV9 and J is TRBJ2-7; 8 bases are a match to TRBD2. The CDR3 is 15 amino acids. V dropped 4 bases and J dropped 3; count of bases not matched to a gene: 9. Germline CDR1 is SGDLS and CDR2 is YYNGEE.

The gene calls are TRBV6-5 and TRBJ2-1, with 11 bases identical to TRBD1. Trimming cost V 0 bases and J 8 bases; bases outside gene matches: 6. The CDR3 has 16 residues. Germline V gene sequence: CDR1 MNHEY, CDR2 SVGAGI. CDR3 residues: CASSYSGQGARYEQFF. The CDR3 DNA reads TGTGCCAGCAGTTACTCAGGACAGGGGGCAAGGTATGAGCAGTTCTTC.

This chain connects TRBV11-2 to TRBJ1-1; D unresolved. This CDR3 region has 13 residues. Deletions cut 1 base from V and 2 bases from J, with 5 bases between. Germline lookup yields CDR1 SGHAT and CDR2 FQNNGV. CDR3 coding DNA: TGTGCCAGCAGCTTAGGGGCCAACACTGAAGCTTTCTTT. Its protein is CASSLGANTEAFF. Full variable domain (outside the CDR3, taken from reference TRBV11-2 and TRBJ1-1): EAGVAQSPRYKIIEKRQSVAFWCNPISGHATLYWYQQILGQGPKLLIQFQNNGVVDDSQLPKDRFSAERLKGVDSTLKIQPAKLEDSAVYLCASSLGANTEAFFGQGTRLTVV.